One and the same sample provided the 9 T cell receptor beta chains below, sequenced in a study of cytomegalovirus exposure and HLA in healthy donors. 60 Vbeta and 13 Jbeta primers were used in PCR. Clones were sequenced by immunoSEQ multiplex PCR, and TCRdb holds only the in-frame ones, with some missing. Among some 110,000 clones listed, roughly 76% were seen once. The sequencing input was PBMCs. The receptors derive from a woman between 50 and 59 years old in good health and CMV-seropositive.

The chain recombines TRBV27 with TRBJ1-5; D possibly corresponds to TRBD1 (5 bases). The CDR3 loop spans 12 amino acids. The germline V gene has CDR1 MNHEY and CDR2 SMNVEV (reference sequence). The ends were cut back, 3 bases at V and 9 bases at J, with 9 bases in the middle. In nucleotides, the CDR3 is TGTGCCAGCAGTTTTTTGGGGGGGCCCCAGCATTTT. Translated, it gives CASSFLGGPQHF.

V is TRBV2 and J is TRBJ1-5, with D possibly being TRBD1 (6 bases). This CDR3 comprises 18 residues. Trimming stripped 5 bases from V and 3 bases from J, with 23 bases between. Germline V gives CDR1 SNHLY, CDR2 FYNNEI. CDR3 loop: CASSTPPGQKGANQPQHF. The CDR3 bases are TGTGCCAGCAGTACCCCCCCGGGACAAAAAGGGGCCAATCAGCCCCAGCATTTT.

The chain carries TRBV7-2 and TRBJ2-3, with 9 bases identical to TRBD2. CDR3 length equals 17 residues. CDR1 and CDR2 (germline): SGHTA, FQGNSA. V was clipped by 0 bases and J by 3 bases; unmatched bases: 7. This CDR3 is CASSLAPSGGQTDTQYF. The CDR3 bases are TGTGCCAGCAGCTTAGCGCCCAGCGGGGGGCAAACAGATACGCAGTATTTT.

This sequence joins TRBV5-5 and TRBJ2-5; 8 positions agree with TRBD1. J gave up 5 bases and V 4 bases, and 10 bases lay outside the gene matches. The CDR3 has 15 residues. Germline lookup yields CDR1 SGHKS and CDR2 YYEKEE (reference sequence). CDR3 in DNA: TGTGCCAGCAGCCCTCCCGTCAGGGGGCTTGAGACCCAGTACTTC. Residues: CASSPPVRGLETQYF. The entire variable domain, with the rest obtained from reference TRBV5-5 and TRBJ2-5, is as follows: DAGVTQSPTHLIKTRGQQVTLRCSPISGHKSVSWYQQVLGQGPQFIFQYYEKEERGRGNFPDRFSARQFPNYSSELNVNALLLGDSALYLCASSPPVRGLETQYFGPGTRLLVL.

The V gene is TRBV19, the J gene TRBJ2-3; D is perhaps TRBD1 (5 bases). Trimming cost V 7 bases and J 6 bases, with 20 bases left between them. Germline CDR1 is LNHDA and CDR2 is SQIVND (reference sequence). The CDR3 has 15 residues. The CDR3 is CASIWGCPWLDTQYF. The DNA of the CDR3 is TGTGCCAGTATTTGGGGCTGTCCCTGGTTGGATACGCAGTATTTT.

This clone was detected only a few times. CDR3 bases: TGTGCCAGCAGTTACGTCGAGGGAATCGGAAAACTGTTTTTT. Translation gives CASSYVEGIGKLFF. The genes are TRBV6-5 and TRBJ1-4; D is ambiguous. Germline loops: CDR1 MNHEY, CDR2 SVGAGI. The CDR3 is 14 amino acids. Trimming pared 2 bases from V and 10 bases from J, leaving 14 bases between.

This clone was seen more than once but under ten times. This CDR3 reads CASSSSSYEQYF. The CDR3 DNA follows: TGTGCCAGCAGCTCCAGCTCCTACGAGCAGTACTTC. This chain connects TRBV7-2 to TRBJ2-7; D gene uncertain. Trimming left V 4 bases short and J 0 bases short, with 4 bases between. The CDR3 extends over 12 amino acids. Germline CDR1 SGHTA, CDR2 FQGNSA.

V usage is TRBV5-1 and J usage is TRBJ2-3, with 7 bases aligning to TRBD2. V gave up 0 bases and J gave up 3 bases; unmatched junction bases: 7. Germline-derived CDR1 and CDR2 are SGHRS and YFSETQ. The CDR3 contains 16 residues. CDR3 DNA: TGCGCCAGCAGCTTGGTACCGGCTAGCGGTACAGATACGCAGTATTTT. Residues: CASSLVPASGTDTQYF. Full variable domain (outside the CDR3, taken from reference TRBV5-1 and TRBJ2-3): KAGVTQTPRYLIKTRGQQVTLSCSPISGHRSVSWYQQTPGQGLQFLFEYFSETQRNKGNFPGRFSGRQFSNSRSEMNVSTLELGDSALYLCASSLVPASGTDTQYFGPGTRLTVL.

The V gene is TRBV15, the J gene TRBJ1-1; D gene unclear. The CDR3 extends over 16 amino acids. The ends were cut back, 2 bases at V and 4 bases at J, with 17 bases in the middle. The V gene's germline CDR1 is LNHNV and CDR2 YYDKDF (reference sequence). The CDR3 nucleotides read TGTGCCACCAGCAGAACACAACCAGGCTATTTCACTGAAGCTTTCTTT. Protein: CATSRTQPGYFTEAFF.